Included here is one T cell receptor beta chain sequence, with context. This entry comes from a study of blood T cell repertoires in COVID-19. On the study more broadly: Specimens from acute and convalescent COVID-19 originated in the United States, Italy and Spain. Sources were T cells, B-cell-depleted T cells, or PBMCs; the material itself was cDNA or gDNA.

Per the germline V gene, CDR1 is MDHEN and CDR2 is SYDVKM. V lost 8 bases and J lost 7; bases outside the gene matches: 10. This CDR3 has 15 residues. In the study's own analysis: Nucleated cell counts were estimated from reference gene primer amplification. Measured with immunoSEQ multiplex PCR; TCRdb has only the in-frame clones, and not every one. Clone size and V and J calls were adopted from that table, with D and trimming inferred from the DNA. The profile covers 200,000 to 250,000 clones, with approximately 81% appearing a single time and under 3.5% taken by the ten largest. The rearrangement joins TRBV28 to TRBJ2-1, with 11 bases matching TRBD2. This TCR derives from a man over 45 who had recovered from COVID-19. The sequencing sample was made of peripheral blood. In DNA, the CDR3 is TGTGCCAGCGGACTTAGCGGGAGGGCCACAAATGAGCAGTTCTTC. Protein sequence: CASGLSGRATNEQFF.